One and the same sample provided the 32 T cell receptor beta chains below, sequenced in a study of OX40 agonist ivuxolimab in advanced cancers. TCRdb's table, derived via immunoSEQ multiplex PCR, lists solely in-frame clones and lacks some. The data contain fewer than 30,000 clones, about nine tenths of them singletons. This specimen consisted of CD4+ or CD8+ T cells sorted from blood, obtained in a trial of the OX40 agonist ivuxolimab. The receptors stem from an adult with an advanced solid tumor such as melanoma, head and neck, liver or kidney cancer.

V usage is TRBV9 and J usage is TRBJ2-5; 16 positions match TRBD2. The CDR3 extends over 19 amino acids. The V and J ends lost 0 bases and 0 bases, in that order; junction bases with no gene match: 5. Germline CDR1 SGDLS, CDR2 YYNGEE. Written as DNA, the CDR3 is TGTGCCAGCAGCGTAGAGGTGGGACTAGCGGGAGGGTACCAAGAGACCCAGTACTTC. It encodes CASSVEVGLAGGYQETQYF.

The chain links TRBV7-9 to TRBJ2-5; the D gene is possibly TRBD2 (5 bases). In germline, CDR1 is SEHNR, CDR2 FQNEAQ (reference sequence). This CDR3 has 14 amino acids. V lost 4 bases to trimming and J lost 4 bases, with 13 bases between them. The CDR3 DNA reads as TGTGCCAGCAGCTCCGGACTCGTCGGAGAGACCCAGTACTTC. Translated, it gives CASSSGLVGETQYF.

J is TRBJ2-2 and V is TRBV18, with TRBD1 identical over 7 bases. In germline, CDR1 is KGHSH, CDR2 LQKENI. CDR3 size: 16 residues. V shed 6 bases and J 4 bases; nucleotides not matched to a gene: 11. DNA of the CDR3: TGTGCCAGCTCCCTCTCCGGGACAGCAGGCACCGGGGAGCTGTTTTTT. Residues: CASSLSGTAGTGELFF.

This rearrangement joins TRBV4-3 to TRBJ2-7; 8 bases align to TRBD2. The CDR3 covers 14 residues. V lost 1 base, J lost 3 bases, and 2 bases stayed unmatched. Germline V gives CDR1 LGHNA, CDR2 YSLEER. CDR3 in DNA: TGCGCCAGCAGCCAAGTAGCGGGGATCTACGAGCAGTACTTC. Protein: CASSQVAGIYEQYF.

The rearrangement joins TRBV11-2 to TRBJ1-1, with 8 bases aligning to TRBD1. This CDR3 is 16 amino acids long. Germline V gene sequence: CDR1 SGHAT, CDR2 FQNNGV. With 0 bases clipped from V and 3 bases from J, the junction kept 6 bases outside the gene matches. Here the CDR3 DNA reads TGTGCCAGCAGCTTAGACCGTGGACAGGGTTACACTGAAGCTTTCTTT. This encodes CASSLDRGQGYTEAFF. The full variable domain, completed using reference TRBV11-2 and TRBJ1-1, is EAGVAQSPRYKIIEKRQSVAFWCNPISGHATLYWYQQILGQGPKLLIQFQNNGVVDDSQLPKDRFSAERLKGVDSTLKIQPAKLEDSAVYLCASSLDRGQGYTEAFFGQGTRLTVV.

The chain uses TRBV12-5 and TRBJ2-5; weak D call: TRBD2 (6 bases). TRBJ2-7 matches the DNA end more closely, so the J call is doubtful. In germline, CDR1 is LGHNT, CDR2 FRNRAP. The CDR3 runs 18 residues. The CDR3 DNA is TGTGCTAGTGGTTTGGTGACGGCCGAGCGACTAGAAGGCTACGAGCAGTACTTC. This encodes CASGLVTAERLEGYEQYF.

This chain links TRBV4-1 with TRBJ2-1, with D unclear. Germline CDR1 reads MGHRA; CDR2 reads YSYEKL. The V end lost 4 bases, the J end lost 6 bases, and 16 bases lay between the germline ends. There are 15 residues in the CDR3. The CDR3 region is CASSLTGPSPNEQFF. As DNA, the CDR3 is TGCGCCAGCAGCCTAACGGGCCCCTCCCCCAATGAGCAGTTCTTC.

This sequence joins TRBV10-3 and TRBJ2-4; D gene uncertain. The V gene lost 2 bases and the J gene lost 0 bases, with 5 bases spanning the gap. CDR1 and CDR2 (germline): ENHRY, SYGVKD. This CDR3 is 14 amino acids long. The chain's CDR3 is CAISEEPAKNIQYF. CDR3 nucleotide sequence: TGTGCCATCAGTGAGGAACCAGCCAAAAACATTCAGTACTTC.

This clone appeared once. The CDR3: CASSRAAGGVADTQYF. CDR3 DNA sequence: TGTGCCAGCAGCCGGGCGGCGGGAGGGGTGGCAGATACGCAGTATTTT. The chain combines TRBV7-2 with TRBJ2-3; 9 bases map to TRBD2. V dropped 5 bases and J dropped 4; count of bases not matched to a gene: 10. CDR1 SGHTA and CDR2 FQGNSA come from the germline V gene. There are 16 residues in the CDR3.

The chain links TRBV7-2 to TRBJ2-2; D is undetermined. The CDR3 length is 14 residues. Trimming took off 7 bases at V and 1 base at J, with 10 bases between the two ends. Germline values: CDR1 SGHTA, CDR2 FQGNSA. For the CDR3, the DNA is TGTGCCAGCACCCCCCTGGGGAACACCGGGGAGCTGTTTTTT. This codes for CASTPLGNTGELFF. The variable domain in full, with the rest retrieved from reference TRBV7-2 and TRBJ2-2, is GAGVSQSPSNKVTEKGKDVELRCDPISGHTALYWYRQSLGQGLEFLIYFQGNSAPDKSGLPSDRFSAERTGGSVSTLTIQRTQQEDSAVYLCASTPLGNTGELFFGEGSRLTVL.

Here the CDR3 DNA reads TGTGCCAGCAGCCGGACAGGGGCTAATGAAAAACTGTTTTTT. It is translated as CASSRTGANEKLFF. J is TRBJ1-4 and V is TRBV5-4; 9 nucleotides align to TRBD1. Trimming removed 4 bases from V and 3 bases from J; junction bases left unmatched: 1. Germline CDR1 and CDR2: SGHNT and YYREEE (reference sequence). There are 14 residues in the CDR3.

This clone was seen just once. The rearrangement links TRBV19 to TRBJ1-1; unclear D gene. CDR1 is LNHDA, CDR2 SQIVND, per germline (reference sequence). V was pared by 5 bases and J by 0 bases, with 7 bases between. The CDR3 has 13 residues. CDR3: CASSLTLNTEAFF. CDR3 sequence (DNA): TGTGCCAGTAGTCTTACTTTGAACACTGAAGCTTTCTTT.

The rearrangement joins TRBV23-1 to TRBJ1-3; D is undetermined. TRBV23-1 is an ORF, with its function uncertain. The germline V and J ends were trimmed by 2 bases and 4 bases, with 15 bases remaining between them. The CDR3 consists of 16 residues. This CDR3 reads CASSQNKVLVGNTIYF. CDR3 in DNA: TGCGCCAGCAGTCAAAACAAGGTCTTAGTAGGAAACACCATATATTTT.

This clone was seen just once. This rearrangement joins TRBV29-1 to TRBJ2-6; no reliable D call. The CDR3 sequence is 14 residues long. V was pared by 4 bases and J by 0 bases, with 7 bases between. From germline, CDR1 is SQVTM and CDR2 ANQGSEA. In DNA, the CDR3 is TGCAGCGTTGCAAGGAGCTCTGGGGCCAACGTCCTGACTTTC. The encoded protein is CSVARSSGANVLTF.

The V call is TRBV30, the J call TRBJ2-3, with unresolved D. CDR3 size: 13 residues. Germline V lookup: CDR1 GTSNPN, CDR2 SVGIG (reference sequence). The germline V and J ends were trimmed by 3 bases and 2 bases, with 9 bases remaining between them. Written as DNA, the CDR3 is TGTGCCTGGAGCGACACCCTCACAGATACGCAGTATTTT. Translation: CAWSDTLTDTQYF.

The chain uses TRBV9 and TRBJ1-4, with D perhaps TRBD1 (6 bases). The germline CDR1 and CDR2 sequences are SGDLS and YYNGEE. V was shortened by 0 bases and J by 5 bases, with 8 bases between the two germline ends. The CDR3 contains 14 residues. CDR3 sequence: CASSVDDRNEKLFF. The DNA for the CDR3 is TGTGCCAGCAGCGTAGATGACAGGAATGAAAAACTGTTTTTT.

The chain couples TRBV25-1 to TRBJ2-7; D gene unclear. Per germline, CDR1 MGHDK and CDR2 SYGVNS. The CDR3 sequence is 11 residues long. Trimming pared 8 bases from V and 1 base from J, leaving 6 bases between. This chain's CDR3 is CASGWSYEQYF. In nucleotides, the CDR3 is TGTGCCAGCGGGTGGTCCTACGAGCAGTACTTC.

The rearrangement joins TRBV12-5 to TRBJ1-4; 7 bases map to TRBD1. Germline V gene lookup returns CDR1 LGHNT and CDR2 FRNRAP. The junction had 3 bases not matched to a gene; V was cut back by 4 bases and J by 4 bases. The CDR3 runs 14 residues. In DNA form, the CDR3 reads TGTGCTAGTGGTTCGGGACAGAGTAATGAAAAACTGTTTTTT. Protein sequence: CASGSGQSNEKLFF.

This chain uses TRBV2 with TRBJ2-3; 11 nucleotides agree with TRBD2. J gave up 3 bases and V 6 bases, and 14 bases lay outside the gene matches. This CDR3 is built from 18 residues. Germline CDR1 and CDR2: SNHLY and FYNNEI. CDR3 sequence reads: CASRWGMVAGGRTDTQYF. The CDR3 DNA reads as TGTGCCAGCAGATGGGGTATGGTAGCGGGGGGGAGGACAGATACGCAGTATTTT.

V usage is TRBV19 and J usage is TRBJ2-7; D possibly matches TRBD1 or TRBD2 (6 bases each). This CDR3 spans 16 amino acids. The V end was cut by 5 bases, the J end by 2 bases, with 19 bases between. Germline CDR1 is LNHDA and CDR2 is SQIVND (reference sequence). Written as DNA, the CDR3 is TGTGCCAGTAGTCCCGGAGGGGGACGTGTGGCCTACGAGCAGTACTTC. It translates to CASSPGGGRVAYEQYF.

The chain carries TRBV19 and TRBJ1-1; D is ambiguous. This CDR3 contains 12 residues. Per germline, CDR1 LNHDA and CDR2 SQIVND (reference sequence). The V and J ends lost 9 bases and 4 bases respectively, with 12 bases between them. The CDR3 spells CASRGGITEAFF. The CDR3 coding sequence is TGTGCCAGCCGAGGAGGTATCACTGAAGCTTTCTTT.

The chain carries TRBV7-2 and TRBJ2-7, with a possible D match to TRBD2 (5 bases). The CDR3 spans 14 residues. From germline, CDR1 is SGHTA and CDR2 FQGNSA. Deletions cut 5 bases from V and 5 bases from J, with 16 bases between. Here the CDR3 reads CASSLNRDPDEQYF. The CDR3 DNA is TGTGCCAGCAGCCTTAATCGGGATCCTGACGAGCAGTACTTC.

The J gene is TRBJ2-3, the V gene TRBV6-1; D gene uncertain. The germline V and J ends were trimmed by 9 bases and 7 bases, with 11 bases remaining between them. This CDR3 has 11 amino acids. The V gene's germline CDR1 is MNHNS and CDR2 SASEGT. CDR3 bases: TGTGCCAGGGGGAATGGGTATACGCAGTATTTT. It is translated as CARGNGYTQYF.

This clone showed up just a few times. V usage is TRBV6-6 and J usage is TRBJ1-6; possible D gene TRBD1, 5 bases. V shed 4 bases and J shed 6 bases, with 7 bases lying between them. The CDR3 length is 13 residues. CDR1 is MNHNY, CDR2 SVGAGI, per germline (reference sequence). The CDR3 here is CASSWDLNSPLHF. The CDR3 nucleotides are TGTGCCAGCAGTTGGGACCTTAATTCACCCCTCCACTTT.

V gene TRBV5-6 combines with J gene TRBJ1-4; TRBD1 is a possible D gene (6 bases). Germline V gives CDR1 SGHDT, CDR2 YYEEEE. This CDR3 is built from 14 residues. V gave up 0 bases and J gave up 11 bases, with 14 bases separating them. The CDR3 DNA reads TGTGCCAGCAGCTTGGACAGGGCGTCAGGTAAACTGTTTTTT. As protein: CASSLDRASGKLFF.

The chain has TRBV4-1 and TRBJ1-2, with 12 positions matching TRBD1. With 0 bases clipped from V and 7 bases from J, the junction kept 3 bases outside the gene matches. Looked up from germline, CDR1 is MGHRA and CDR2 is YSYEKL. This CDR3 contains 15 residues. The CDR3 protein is CASSQEGQGAPGYTF. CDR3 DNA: TGCGCCAGCAGCCAAGAGGGACAGGGGGCGCCTGGCTACACCTTC.

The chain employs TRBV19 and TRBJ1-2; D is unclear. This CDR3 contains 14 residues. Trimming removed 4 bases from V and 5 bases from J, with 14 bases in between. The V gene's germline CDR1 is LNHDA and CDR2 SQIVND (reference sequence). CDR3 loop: CASSKRGPRYGYTF. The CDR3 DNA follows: TGTGCCAGTAGTAAGAGAGGACCAAGGTATGGCTACACCTTC.

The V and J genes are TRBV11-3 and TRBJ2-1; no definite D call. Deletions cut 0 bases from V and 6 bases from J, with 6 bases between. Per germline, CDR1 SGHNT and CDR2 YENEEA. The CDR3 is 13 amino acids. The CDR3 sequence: CASSLDLSNEQFF. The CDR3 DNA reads TGTGCCAGCAGCTTAGATCTGAGCAATGAGCAGTTCTTC.

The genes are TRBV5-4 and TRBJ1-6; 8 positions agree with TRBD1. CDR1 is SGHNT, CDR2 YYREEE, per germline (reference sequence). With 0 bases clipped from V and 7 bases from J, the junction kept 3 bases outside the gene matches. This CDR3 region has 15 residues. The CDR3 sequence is CASSLGQGINSPLHF. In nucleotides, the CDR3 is TGTGCCAGCAGCTTGGGACAGGGGATAAATTCACCCCTCCACTTT.

CDR3 in amino acids: CASSNPLTANTEAFF. The CDR3 DNA reads TGTGCCAGCAGCAATCCCCTTACAGCGAACACTGAAGCTTTCTTT. The chain combines TRBV6-4 with TRBJ1-1; D ambiguous. The CDR3 consists of 15 residues. Trimming took 6 bases from V and 1 from J, leaving 15 bases between them. From germline, CDR1 is MRHNA and CDR2 SNTAGT.

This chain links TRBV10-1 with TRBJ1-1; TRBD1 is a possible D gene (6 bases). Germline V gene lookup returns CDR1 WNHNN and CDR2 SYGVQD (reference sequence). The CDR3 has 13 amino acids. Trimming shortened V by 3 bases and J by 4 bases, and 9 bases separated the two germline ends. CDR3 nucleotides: TGCGCCAGCAGTGACAGGGGAGCCACTGAAGCTTTCTTT. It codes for CASSDRGATEAFF.

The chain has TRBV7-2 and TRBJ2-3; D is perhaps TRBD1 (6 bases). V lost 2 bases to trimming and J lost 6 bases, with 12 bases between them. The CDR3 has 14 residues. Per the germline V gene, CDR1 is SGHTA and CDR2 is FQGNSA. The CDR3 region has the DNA TGTGCCAGCAGCTTAAGGGGGAGAGGGGATACGCAGTATTTT. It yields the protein CASSLRGRGDTQYF.